The 21 T cell receptor beta chains below were found in one sample sequenced in a study of tumor-infiltrating lymphocytes in localized non-small cell lung cancer. The method was immunoSEQ multiplex PCR; TCRdb's version includes in-frame clones alone and lacks a portion of them. The table has fewer than 15,000 clones, around 74% seen once. Sequenced: uninvolved lung tissue not adjacent to the tumor. The receptors were sampled from a human donor with non-small cell lung cancer.

V and J are TRBV11-2 and TRBJ2-7, with 11 bases fitting TRBD2. This CDR3 spans 14 amino acids. Germline CDR1 is SGHAT and CDR2 is FQNNGV. After removal of 3 bases from V and 3 bases from J, the junction contained 1 base not matched to a gene. In nucleotides, the CDR3 is TGTGCCAGCAGCTTGGGACTAGCGGACTACGAGCAGTACTTC. As protein: CASSLGLADYEQYF.

The CDR3 reads CASSQQSSNYGYTF. CDR3 DNA sequence: TGTGCCAGCAGCCAGCAGAGTTCTAACTATGGCTACACCTTC. This sequence joins TRBV4-2 and TRBJ1-2; D gene uncertain. The germline CDR1 and CDR2 sequences are LGHNA and YNFKEQ. This CDR3 has 14 amino acids. V gave up 3 bases and J gave up 0 bases, with 8 bases separating them.

This clone was observed a few times. The chain recombines TRBV10-3 with TRBJ2-7; 9 bases are a match to TRBD1. CDR1 is ENHRY, CDR2 SYGVKD, per germline. V shed 11 bases, J shed 2 bases, and the junction held 7 bases outside the gene matches. The CDR3 covers 13 residues. The CDR3 region has the DNA TGTGCCGTGGACAGGGGACAAACCTACGAGCAGTACTTC. This gives the protein CAVDRGQTYEQYF.

The chain recombines TRBV28 with TRBJ2-3; TRBD2 agrees at 11 bases. This CDR3 spans 14 amino acids. Germline V CDR1 and CDR2: MDHEN, SYDVKM. V trimming: 8 bases; J trimming: 0 bases; junction bases outside the gene matches: 1. The DNA for the CDR3 is TGTGCCAGCCGGACTAGCGGGAGCACAGATACGCAGTATTTT. It specifies CASRTSGSTDTQYF.

CDR3 bases: TGTGCCATCAGGGTTACAGGGGGACTGAACACTGAAGCTTTCTTT. It encodes CAIRVTGGLNTEAFF. V gene TRBV10-3 combines with J gene TRBJ1-1; 8 positions match TRBD1. The V gene's germline CDR1 is ENHRY and CDR2 SYGVKD. The CDR3 is 15 amino acids. V was clipped by 6 bases and J by 0 bases; unmatched bases: 6.

The chain carries TRBV5-5 and TRBJ1-4, with no clear D. The V end was cut by 0 bases, the J end by 1 base, with 7 bases between. From germline, CDR1 is SGHKS and CDR2 YYEKEE (reference sequence). This CDR3 is built from 15 residues. The CDR3 nucleotides read TGTGCCAGCAGCTTGGAGGGATTAACTAATGAAAAACTGTTTTTT. Translation gives CASSLEGLTNEKLFF.

The chain carries TRBV28 and TRBJ1-5; TRBD1 matches at 8 bases. The CDR3 extends over 17 amino acids. The ends lost 1 base at V and 1 base at J; junction bases unmatched: 6. Germline V gene data show CDR1 as MDHEN and CDR2 as SYDVKM. Here the CDR3 reads CASSLLQGARSNQPQHF. Written as DNA, the CDR3 is TGTGCCAGCAGTTTATTGCAGGGGGCGCGGAGCAATCAGCCCCAGCATTTT.

In its sample, this clone was seen a few times. The chain is built from TRBV6-5 and TRBJ1-2, with D unresolved. Trimming stripped 0 bases from V and 7 bases from J, with 12 bases between. Germline V lookup: CDR1 MNHEY, CDR2 SVGAGI. CDR3 size: 14 residues. In nucleotides, the CDR3 is TGTGCCAGCAGTTACTCAACGGATTGGGGTGGCTACACCTTC. Encoded protein: CASSYSTDWGGYTF.

V gene TRBV4-1 combines with J gene TRBJ2-7, with a tentative D call TRBD1 (5 bases). The CDR3 consists of 15 residues. Trimming took 4 bases from V and 2 from J, leaving 15 bases between them. Per the germline V gene, CDR1 is MGHRA and CDR2 is YSYEKL. The CDR3 region has the DNA TGCGCCAGCAGCCCCCAGGAGTCAGGGACCTACGAGCAGTACTTC. The encoded protein is CASSPQESGTYEQYF.

This clone is deemed large (0.1 to 1%). The rearrangement joins TRBV5-8 to TRBJ1-1, with D possibly matching TRBD1 (5 bases). Per the germline V gene, CDR1 is SGHTS and CDR2 is YDEGEE. The V gene lost 2 bases and the J gene lost 0 bases, with 11 bases spanning the gap. The CDR3 consists of 15 residues. The CDR3 region is CASSLGTEMNTEAFF. DNA of the CDR3: TGTGCCAGCAGCTTAGGGACCGAGATGAACACTGAAGCTTTCTTT.

This clone was seen only a few times. V usage is TRBV6-1 and J usage is TRBJ2-7; D is unresolved. V was trimmed by 0 bases and J by 3 bases, leaving 6 bases between them. The CDR3 totals 13 residues. Germline loops: CDR1 MNHNS, CDR2 SASEGT. The CDR3 nucleotides read TGTGCCAGCAGTGAAGCCACACACTACGAGCAGTACTTC. This gives the protein CASSEATHYEQYF.

The CDR3 loop reads CASSLYGTGSYEQYF. In nucleotides, the CDR3 is TGTGCCAGCAGTTTATACGGGACAGGCTCCTACGAGCAGTACTTC. The chain has TRBV27 and TRBJ2-7; 8 bases fit TRBD1. V dropped 1 base and J dropped 0; count of bases not matched to a gene: 2. The germline V gene encodes CDR1 MNHEY and CDR2 SMNVEV (reference sequence). The CDR3 is 15 amino acids.

The chain combines TRBV5-3 with TRBJ2-1; D may be TRBD1 (5 bases). TRBV5-3 belongs to the ORF category, with a function that is uncertain. Trimming left V 1 base short and J 4 bases short, with 9 bases between. The CDR3 contains 14 residues. The CDR3 reads CARSLRGQYNEQFF. In nucleotides, the CDR3 is TGTGCCAGAAGCTTGAGGGGCCAGTACAATGAGCAGTTCTTC.

By frequency in the sample, this clone is medium-sized (0.01 to 0.1%). This chain links TRBV30 with TRBJ1-1; no firm D call. V was cut by 3 bases and J by 4 bases, with 9 bases left in between. This CDR3 contains 12 residues. Germline CDR1 is GTSNPN and CDR2 is SVGIG (reference sequence). The CDR3 DNA follows: TGTGCCTGGAGGGGTGGTAGCACTGAAGCTTTCTTT. This gives the protein CAWRGGSTEAFF. Combining the CDR3 with reference TRBV30 and TRBJ1-1 gives the whole variable domain SQTIHQWPATLVQPVGSPLSLECTVEGTSNPNLYWYRQAAGRGLQLLFYSVGIGQISSEVPQNLSASRPQDRQFILSSKKLLLSDSGFYLCAWRGGSTEAFFGQGTRLTVV.

This sequence joins TRBV28 and TRBJ2-7, with a tentative D call TRBD2 (6 bases). Germline CDR1 MDHEN, CDR2 SYDVKM. Trimming stripped 10 bases from V and 7 bases from J, with 20 bases between. The CDR3 length is 13 residues. The CDR3: CATSRSGSDEQYF. CDR3 nucleotides: TGTGCCACCTCTCGGAGCGGGTCTGATGAGCAGTACTTC.

This rearrangement joins TRBV28 to TRBJ1-5; weak D call: TRBD1 (5 bases). This CDR3 comprises 16 residues. Per germline, CDR1 MDHEN and CDR2 SYDVKM. V was shortened by 4 bases and J by 3 bases, with 16 bases between the two germline ends. CDR3 nucleotide sequence: TGTGCCAGCAGTTCTAAGGGGCAGGGTGACAATCAGCCCCAGCATTTT. Translation: CASSSKGQGDNQPQHF.

This sequence joins TRBV30 and TRBJ2-4; tentatively, D is TRBD1 (6 bases). With 3 bases removed from V and 0 bases from J, the gap between germline ends came to 27 bases. CDR3 length: 20 amino acids. Germline-derived CDR1 and CDR2 are GTSNPN and SVGIG (reference sequence). The CDR3: CAWSPFTGTLDKVAKNIQYF. Here the CDR3 DNA reads TGTGCCTGGAGCCCGTTCACCGGGACACTCGATAAGGTAGCCAAAAACATTCAGTACTTC.

The V and J genes are TRBV2 and TRBJ2-7; the D gene is possibly TRBD1 (6 bases). Deletions cut 5 bases from V and 2 bases from J, with 10 bases between. CDR1 is SNHLY and CDR2 is FYNNEI in the germline V gene. The CDR3 is 13 amino acids. CDR3 sequence (DNA): TGTGCCAGCAGTCAGGGGCTTACCTACGAGCAGTACTTC. Translation gives CASSQGLTYEQYF.

The table lists this clone with a count of one. This chain links TRBV9 with TRBJ2-5, with 11 nucleotides matching TRBD1. CDR1 and CDR2 from the germline V gene are SGDLS and YYNGEE. V was clipped by 7 bases and J by 5 bases; unmatched bases: 7. The CDR3 is 14 amino acids. The CDR3 here is CASGRTGGDETQYF. DNA for the CDR3: TGTGCCAGCGGTAGGACAGGGGGCGACGAGACCCAGTACTTC.

The CDR3 DNA reads as TGTGCCAGCACCCCGGCGACAGGAAACTATGGCTACACCTTC. Its translation: CASTPATGNYGYTF. V gene TRBV2 combines with J gene TRBJ1-2; maybe TRBD1 (6 bases). The CDR3 consists of 14 residues. V dropped 7 bases and J dropped 2 bases, with 14 bases sitting between them. Per germline, CDR1 SNHLY and CDR2 FYNNEI. The whole variable domain, remainder taken from reference TRBV2 and TRBJ1-2, is EPEVTQTPSHQVTQMGQEVILRCVPISNHLYFYWYRQILGQKVEFLVSFYNNEISEKSEIFDDQFSVERPDGSNFTLKIRSTKLEDSAMYFCASTPATGNYGYTFGSGTRLTVV.

This clone is large by share. The gene calls are TRBV4-3 and TRBJ1-2; tentatively, D is TRBD1 (6 bases). Germline V lookup: CDR1 LGHNA, CDR2 YSLEER. This CDR3 is 14 amino acids long. Trimming cost V 4 bases and J 7 bases, with 16 bases left between them. The CDR3 DNA sequence: TGCGCCAGCAGCCTTATACAGGGAAGCGCTGGCTACACCTTC. Translated: CASSLIQGSAGYTF.